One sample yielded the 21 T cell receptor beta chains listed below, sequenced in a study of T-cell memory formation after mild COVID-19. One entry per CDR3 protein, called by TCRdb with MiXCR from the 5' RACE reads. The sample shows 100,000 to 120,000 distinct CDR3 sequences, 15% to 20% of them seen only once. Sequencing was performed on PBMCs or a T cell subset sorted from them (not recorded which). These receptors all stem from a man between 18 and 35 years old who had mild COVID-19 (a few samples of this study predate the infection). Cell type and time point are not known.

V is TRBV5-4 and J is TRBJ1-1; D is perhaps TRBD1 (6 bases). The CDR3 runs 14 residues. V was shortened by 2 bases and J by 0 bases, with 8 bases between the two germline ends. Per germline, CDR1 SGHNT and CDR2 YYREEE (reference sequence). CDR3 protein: CASSFGQMNTEAFF. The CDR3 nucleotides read TGTGCCAGCAGCTTCGGACAGATGAACACTGAAGCTTTCTTT.

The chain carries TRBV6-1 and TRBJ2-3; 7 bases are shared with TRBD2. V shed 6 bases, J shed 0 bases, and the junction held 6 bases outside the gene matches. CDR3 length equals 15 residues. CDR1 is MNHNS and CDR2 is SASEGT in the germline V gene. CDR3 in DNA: TGTGCCAGCAGACTAGCGTATTCCAGCACAGATACGCAGTATTTT. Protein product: CASRLAYSSTDTQYF.

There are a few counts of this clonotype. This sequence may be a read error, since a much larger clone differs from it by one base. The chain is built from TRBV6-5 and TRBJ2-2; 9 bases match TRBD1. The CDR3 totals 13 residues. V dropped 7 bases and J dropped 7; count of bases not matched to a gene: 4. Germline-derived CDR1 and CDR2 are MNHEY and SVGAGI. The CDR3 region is CASKGQGGGELFF. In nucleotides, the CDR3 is TGTGCCAGCAAGGGACAGGGAGGCGGGGAGCTGTTTTTT.

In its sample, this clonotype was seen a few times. DNA of the CDR3: TGTGCCAGCAGCCCCCAGGGGGGCATCTCGCATACGCAGTATTTT. This gives the protein CASSPQGGISHTQYF. The chain combines TRBV7-2 with TRBJ2-3, with D perhaps matching TRBD1 (7 bases). The CDR3 has 15 amino acids. Trimming left V 5 bases short and J 7 bases short, with 19 bases between. Germline assignment: CDR1 SGHTA and CDR2 FQGNSA.

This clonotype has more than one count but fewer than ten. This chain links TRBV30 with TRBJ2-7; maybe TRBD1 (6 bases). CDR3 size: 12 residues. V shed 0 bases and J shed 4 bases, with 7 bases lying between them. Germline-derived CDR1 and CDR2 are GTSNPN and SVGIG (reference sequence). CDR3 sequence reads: CAWSVQGYEQYF. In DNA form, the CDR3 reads TGTGCCTGGAGTGTACAGGGTTACGAGCAGTACTTC.

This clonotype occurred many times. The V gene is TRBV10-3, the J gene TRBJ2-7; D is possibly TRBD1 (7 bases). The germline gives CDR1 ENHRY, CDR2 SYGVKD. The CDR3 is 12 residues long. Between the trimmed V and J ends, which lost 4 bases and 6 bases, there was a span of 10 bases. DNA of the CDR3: TGTGCCATCAGTGGGCAGGGGGGCGAGCAGTACGTC. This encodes CAISGQGGEQYV.

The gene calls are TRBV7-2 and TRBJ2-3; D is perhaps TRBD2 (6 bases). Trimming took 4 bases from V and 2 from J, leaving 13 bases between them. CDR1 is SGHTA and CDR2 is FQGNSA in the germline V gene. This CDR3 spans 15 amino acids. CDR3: CASSSLADYTDTQYF. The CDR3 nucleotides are TGTGCCAGCAGCTCCTTAGCGGACTACACAGATACGCAGTATTTT.

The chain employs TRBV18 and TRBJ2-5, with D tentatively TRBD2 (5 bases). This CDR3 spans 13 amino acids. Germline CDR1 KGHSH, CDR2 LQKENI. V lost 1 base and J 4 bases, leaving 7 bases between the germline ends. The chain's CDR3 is CASSPREPETQYF. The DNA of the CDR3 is TGTGCCAGCTCACCACGGGAGCCAGAGACCCAGTACTTC.

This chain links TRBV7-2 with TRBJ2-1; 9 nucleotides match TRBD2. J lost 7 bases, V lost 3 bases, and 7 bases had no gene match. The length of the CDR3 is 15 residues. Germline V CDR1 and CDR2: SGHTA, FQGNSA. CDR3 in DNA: TGTGCCAGCAGCTTGGCTAGCGGGGACTGGAATGAGCAGTTCTTC. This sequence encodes CASSLASGDWNEQFF.

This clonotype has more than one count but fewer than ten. For the CDR3, the DNA is TGTGCCAGCAGCTCGGCGGGAATGACAGATACGCAGTATTTT. Protein sequence: CASSSAGMTDTQYF. The V and J genes are TRBV11-2 and TRBJ2-3; perhaps TRBD2 as D (6 bases). CDR1 SGHAT and CDR2 FQNNGV come from the germline V gene. There are 14 residues in the CDR3. V lost 4 bases to trimming and J lost 3 bases, with 11 bases between them.

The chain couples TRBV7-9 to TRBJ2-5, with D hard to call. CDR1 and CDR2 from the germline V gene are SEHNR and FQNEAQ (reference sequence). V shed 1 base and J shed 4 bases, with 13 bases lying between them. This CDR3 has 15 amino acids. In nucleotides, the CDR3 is TGTGCCAGCAGCTTAGGTGACCAAACCGGAGAGACCCAGTACTTC. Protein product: CASSLGDQTGETQYF.

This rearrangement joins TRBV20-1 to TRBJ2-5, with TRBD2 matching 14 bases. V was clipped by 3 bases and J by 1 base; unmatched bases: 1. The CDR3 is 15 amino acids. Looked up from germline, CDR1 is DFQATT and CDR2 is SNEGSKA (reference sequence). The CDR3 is CSARGLAGAQETQYF. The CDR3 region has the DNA TGCAGTGCTAGGGGACTAGCGGGGGCCCAAGAGACCCAGTACTTC.

The CDR3 loop reads CASQTGGGHGYTF. The CDR3 DNA reads TGTGCCAGCCAGACAGGGGGCGGTCATGGCTACACCTTC. This sequence joins TRBV25-1 and TRBJ1-2; TRBD1 matches 10 bases. The CDR3 totals 13 residues. Germline V gives CDR1 MGHDK, CDR2 SYGVNS. V gave up 8 bases and J gave up 6 bases; unmatched junction bases: 6.

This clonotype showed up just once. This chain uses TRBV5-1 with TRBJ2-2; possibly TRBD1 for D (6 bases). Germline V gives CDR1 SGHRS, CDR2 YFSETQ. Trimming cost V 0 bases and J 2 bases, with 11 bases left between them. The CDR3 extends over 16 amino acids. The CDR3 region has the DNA TGCGCCAGCAGCTTGGCAACAGGGAGAAACACCGGGGAGCTGTTTTTT. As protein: CASSLATGRNTGELFF.

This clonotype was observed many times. DNA for the CDR3: TGTGCCAGCAGCCAATTCCGTGAGGGGGGGCAGTTCTTC. Translated: CASSQFREGGQFF. This sequence joins TRBV3-1 and TRBJ2-1; TRBD1 or TRBD2 may be the D gene (6 bases each). V gave up 2 bases and J gave up 12 bases, with 14 bases separating them. Germline V gene sequence: CDR1 LGHDT, CDR2 YNNKEL (reference sequence). The CDR3 is made up of 13 amino acids.

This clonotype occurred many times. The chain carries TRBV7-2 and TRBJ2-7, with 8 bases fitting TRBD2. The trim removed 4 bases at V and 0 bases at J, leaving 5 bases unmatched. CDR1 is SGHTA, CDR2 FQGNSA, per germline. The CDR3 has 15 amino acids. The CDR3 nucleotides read TGTGCCAGCAGCTCCCGCGGGGGGCACTCCTACGAGCAGTACGTC. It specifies CASSSRGGHSYEQYV.

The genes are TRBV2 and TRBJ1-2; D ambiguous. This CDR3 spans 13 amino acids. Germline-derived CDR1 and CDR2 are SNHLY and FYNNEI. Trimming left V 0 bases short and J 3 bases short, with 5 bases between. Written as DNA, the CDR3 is TGTGCCAGCAGTGAAGCGCTTGACTATGGCTACACCTTC. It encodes CASSEALDYGYTF. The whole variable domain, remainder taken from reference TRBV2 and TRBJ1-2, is EPEVTQTPSHQVTQMGQEVILRCVPISNHLYFYWYRQILGQKVEFLVSFYNNEISEKSEIFDDQFSVERPDGSNFTLKIRSTKLEDSAMYFCASSEALDYGYTFGSGTRLTVV.

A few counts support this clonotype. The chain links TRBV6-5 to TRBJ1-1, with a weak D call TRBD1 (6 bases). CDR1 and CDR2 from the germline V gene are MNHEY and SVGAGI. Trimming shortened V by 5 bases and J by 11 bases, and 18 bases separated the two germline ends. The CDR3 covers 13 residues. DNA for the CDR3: TGTGCCAGCAGTGGAAACCTACAGGGACGGGCTTTCTTT. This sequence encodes CASSGNLQGRAFF.

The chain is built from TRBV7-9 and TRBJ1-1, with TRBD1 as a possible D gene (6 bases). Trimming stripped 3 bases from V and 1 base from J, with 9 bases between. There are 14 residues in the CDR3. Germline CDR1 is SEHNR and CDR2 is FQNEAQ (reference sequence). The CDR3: CASSLRGTNTEAFF. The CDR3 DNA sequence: TGTGCCAGCAGCTTGAGGGGGACGAACACTGAAGCTTTCTTT.

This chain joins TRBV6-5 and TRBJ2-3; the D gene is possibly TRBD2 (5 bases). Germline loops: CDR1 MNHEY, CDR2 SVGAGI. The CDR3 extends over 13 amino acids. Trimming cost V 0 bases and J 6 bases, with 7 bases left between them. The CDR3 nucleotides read TGTGCCAGCAGTTACTCGTGGAGGGATACGCAGTATTTT. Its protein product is CASSYSWRDTQYF.

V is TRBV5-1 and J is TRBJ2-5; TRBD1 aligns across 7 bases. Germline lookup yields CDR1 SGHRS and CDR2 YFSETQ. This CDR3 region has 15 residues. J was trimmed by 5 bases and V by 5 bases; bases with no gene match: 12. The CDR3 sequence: CASSHGDSGAETQYF. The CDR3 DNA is TGCGCCAGCAGTCACGGGGACAGTGGGGCTGAGACCCAGTACTTC. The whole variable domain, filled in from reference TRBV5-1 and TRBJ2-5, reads KAGVTQTPRYLIKTRGQQVTLSCSPISGHRSVSWYQQTPGQGLQFLFEYFSETQRNKGNFPGRFSGRQFSNSRSEMNVSTLELGDSALYLCASSHGDSGAETQYFGPGTRLLVL.